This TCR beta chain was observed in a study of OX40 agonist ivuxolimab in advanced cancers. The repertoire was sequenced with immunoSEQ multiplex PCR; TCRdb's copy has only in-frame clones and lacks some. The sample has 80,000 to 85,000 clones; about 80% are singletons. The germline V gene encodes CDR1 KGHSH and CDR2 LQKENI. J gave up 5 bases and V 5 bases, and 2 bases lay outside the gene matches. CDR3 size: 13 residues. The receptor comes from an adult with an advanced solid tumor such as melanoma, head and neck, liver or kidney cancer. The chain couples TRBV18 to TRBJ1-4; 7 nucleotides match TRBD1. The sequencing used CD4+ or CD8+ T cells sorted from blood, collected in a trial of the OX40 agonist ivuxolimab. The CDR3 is CASSAGGNEKLFF. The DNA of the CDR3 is TGTGCCAGCTCAGCAGGGGGGAATGAAAAACTGTTTTTT.